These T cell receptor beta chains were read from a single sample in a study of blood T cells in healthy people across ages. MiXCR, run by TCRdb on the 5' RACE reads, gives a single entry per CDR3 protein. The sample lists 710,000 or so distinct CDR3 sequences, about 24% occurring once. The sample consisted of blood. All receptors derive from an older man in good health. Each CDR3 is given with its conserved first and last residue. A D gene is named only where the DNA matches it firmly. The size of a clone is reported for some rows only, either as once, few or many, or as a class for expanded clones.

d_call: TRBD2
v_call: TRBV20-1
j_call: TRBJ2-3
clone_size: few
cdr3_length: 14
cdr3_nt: TGCAGTGCGATTGATCCGGGACTAGCGGATACGCAGTATTTT
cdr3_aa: CSAIDPGLADTQYF

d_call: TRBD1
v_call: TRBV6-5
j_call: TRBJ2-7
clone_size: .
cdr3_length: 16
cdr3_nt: TGTGCCAGCAGTTACTCGAAAGGGACAGGCTCCTACGAGCAGTACTTC
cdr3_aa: CASSYSKGTGSYEQYF

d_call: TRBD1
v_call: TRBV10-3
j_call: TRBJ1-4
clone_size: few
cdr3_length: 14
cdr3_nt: TGTGCCATCAGAGGGACAGGGTCTAATGAAAAACTGTTTTTT
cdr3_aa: CAIRGTGSNEKLFF

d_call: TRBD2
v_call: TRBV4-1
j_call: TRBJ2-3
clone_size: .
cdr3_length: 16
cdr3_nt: TGCGCCAGCAGCCAAGTACTAGCGGGAGAATCAGATACGCAGTATTTT
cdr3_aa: CASSQVLAGESDTQYF

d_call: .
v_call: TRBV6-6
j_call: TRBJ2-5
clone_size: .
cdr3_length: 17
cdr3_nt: TGTGCCAGCAGTTACGGAGGTGGACATTCGTACCAAGAGACCCAGTACTTC
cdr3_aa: CASSYGGGHSYQETQYF

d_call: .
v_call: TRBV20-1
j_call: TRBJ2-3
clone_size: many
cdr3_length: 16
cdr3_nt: TGCAGTGCTAGATTGATAGCGACCCCCCCGAGGGATACGCAGTATTTT
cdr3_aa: CSARLIATPPRDTQYF

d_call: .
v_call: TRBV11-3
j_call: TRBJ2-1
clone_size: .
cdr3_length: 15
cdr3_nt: TGTGCCAGCACCCCGGGGGGCAGCTCCTACAATGAGCAGTTCTTC
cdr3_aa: CASTPGGSSYNEQFF

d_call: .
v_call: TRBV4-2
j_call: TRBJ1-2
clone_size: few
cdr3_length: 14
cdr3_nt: TGTGCCAGCAGCCAAGATTACGGGGATGGTGGCTACACCTTC
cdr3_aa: CASSQDYGDGGYTF

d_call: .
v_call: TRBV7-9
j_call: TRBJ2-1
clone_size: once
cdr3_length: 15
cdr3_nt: TGTGCCAGCAGCCTTAGGCGGGGAAACGTCGATGAGCAGTTCTTC
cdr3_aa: CASSLRRGNVDEQFF

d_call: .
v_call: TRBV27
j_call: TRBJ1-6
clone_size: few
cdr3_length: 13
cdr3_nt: TGTGCCAGCAGGGTATTCTATAATTCACCCCTCCACTTT
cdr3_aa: CASRVFYNSPLHF

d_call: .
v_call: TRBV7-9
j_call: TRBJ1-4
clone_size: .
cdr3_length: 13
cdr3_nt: TGTGCCAGCAGCTTTAACTCTAATGAAAAACTGTTTTTT
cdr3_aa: CASSFNSNEKLFF

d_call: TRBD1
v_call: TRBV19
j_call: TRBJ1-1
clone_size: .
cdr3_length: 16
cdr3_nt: TGTGCCAGTAGTATACTTCGGACAGGTCGCGTCACTGAAGCTTTCTTT
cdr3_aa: CASSILRTGRVTEAFF

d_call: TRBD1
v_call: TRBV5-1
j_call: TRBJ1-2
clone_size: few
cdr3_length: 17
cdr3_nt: TGCGCCAGCAGCTTGTCCCGGGACAGAACGAATAACTATGGCTACACCTTC
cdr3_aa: CASSLSRDRTNNYGYTF

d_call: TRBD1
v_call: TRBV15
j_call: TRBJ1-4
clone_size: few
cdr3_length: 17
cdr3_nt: TGTGCCACCAGCGGAGGACAGGGAGGGATAACTAATGAAAAACTGTTTTTT
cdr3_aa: CATSGGQGGITNEKLFF

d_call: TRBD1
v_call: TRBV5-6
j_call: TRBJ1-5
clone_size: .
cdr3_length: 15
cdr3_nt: TGTGCCAGCAGCGGGCGGGACAGTTCCCCTCAGCCCCAGCATTTT
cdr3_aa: CASSGRDSSPQPQHF

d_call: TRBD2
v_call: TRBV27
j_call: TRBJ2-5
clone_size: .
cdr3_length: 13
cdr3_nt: TGTGCCAGCAGTTTACCCGGGGGGAAGACCCAGTACTTC
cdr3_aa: CASSLPGGKTQYF

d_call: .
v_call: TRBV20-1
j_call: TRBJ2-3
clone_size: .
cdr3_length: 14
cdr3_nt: TGCAGTGCCTTCTTGGGTAGGGGCACAGATACGCAGTATTTT
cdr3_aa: CSAFLGRGTDTQYF

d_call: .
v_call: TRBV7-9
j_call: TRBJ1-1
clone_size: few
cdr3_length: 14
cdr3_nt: TGTGCCAGCAGCTCTAGAGGAGGGGTGACTGAAGCTTTCTTT
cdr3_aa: CASSSRGGVTEAFF

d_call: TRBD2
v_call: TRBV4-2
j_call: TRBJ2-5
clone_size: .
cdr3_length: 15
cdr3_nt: TGTGCCAGCAGTTCCCCGAGGGGAGGGACGGAGACCCAGTACTTC
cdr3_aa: CASSSPRGGTETQYF

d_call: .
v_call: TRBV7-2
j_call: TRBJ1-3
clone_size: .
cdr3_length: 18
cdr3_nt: TGTGCCAGCAGCCCGGGGCTTGCGAGTACGCGCCCTGGAAACACCATATATTTT
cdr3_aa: CASSPGLASTRPGNTIYF

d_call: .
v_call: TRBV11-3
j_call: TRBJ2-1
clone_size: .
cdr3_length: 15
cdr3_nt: TGTGCCAGCAGCTCCCGGACAGGGAGGGGCAATGAGCAGTTCTTC
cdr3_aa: CASSSRTGRGNEQFF

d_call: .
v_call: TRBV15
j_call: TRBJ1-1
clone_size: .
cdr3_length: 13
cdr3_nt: TGTGCCACCGAGGGTCCGGGGAGGTCTGAAGCTTTCTTT
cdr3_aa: CATEGPGRSEAFF

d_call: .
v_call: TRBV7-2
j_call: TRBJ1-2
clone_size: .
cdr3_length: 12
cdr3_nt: TGTGCCAGCAGCGATTCGGGTAATGGCTACACCTTC
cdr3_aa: CASSDSGNGYTF

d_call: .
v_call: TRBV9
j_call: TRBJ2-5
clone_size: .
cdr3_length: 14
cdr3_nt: TGTGCCAGCAGCGAAGGAGATGGGCAAGAGACCCAGTACTTC
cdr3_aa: CASSEGDGQETQYF

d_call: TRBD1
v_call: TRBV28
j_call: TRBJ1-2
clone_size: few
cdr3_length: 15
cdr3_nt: TGTGCCAGCAGTCAACATACAGGGGGTGCAGCCGGCTACACCTTC
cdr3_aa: CASSQHTGGAAGYTF

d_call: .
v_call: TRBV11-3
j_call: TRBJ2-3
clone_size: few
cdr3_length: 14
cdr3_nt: TGTGCCAGCAGCTTAGGATCCCCCGGAGATACGCAGTATTTT
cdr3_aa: CASSLGSPGDTQYF

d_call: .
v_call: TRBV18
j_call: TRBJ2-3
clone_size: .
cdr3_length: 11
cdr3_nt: TGTGCCAGCTTACTCACAGATACGCAGAATTTT
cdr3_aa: CASLLTDTQNF

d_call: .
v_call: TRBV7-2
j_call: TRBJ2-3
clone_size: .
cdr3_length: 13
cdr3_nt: TGTGCCAGCAGCCCGGTCGGGGGAGATACGCAGTATTTT
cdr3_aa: CASSPVGGDTQYF

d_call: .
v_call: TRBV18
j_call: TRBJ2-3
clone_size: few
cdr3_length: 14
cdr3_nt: TGTGCCAGCTCGCCCGGGACCGGGCGAGATACGCAGTATTTT
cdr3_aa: CASSPGTGRDTQYF

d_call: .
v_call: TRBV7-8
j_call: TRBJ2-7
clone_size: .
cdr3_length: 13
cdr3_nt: TGTGCCAGCAGCTTAGGACAGTTGACCGAGCAGTACTTC
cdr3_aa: CASSLGQLTEQYF

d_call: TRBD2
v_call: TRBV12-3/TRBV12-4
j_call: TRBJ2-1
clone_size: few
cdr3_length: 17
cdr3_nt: TGTGCCAGCAGCAAAGGACTAGCCCGGGGTCTCGACAATGAGCAGTTCTTC
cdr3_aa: CASSKGLARGLDNEQFF

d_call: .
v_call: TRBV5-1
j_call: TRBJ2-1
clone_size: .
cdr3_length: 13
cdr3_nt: TGCGCCAGCCAGCTGAGGGGGGGCCAGGAGCAGTTCTTC
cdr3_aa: CASQLRGGQEQFF

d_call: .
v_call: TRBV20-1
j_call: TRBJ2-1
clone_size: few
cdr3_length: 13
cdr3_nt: TGCAGTGCTAGGGGGATCGGGGTTGGTGAGCAGTTCTTC
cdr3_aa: CSARGIGVGEQFF

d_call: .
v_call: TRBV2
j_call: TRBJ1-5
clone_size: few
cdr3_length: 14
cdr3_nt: TGTGCCAGCAGTGAAGCGCAGGCCAATCAGCCCCAGCATTTT
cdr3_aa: CASSEAQANQPQHF

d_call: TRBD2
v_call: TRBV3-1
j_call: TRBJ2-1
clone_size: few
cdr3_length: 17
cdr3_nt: TGTGCCAGCAGCCACTTGGGACTAGCGGGACCCAGTGGTGAGCAGTTCTTC
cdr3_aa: CASSHLGLAGPSGEQFF

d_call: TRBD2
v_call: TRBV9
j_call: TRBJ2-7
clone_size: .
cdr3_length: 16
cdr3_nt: TGTGCCAGCAGCCCCCGTTCTAGCGGGTTTTCCTACGAGCAGTACTTC
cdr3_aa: CASSPRSSGFSYEQYF

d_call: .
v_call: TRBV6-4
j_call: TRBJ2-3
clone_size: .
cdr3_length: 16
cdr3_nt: TGTGCCAGCAGCTTCTTAGCTGGCCTGGGGACAGATACGCAGTATTTT
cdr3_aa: CASSFLAGLGTDTQYF

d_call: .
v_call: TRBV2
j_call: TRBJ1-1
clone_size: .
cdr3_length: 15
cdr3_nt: TGTGCCAGCAGTGAGGGGGCCCTTGTTGGGACTGAAGCTTTCTTT
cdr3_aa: CASSEGALVGTEAFF

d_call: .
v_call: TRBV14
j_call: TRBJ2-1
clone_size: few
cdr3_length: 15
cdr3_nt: TGTGCCAGCAGCCAATTAGGGGGGCGGTACAATGAGCAGTTCTTC
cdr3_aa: CASSQLGGRYNEQFF

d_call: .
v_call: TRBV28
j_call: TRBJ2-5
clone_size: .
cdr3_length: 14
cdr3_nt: TGTGCCAGCAGCAAGAGACTAGTTCTTTGGGACCAGTACTTC
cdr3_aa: CASSKRLVLWDQYF

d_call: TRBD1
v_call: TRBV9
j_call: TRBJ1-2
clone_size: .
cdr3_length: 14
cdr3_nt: TGTGCCAGCAGCGTAGGGGGGGACAGCTATGGCTACACCTTC
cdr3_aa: CASSVGGDSYGYTF

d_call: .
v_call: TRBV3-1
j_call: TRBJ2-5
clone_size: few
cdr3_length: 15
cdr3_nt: TGTGCCAGCAGCCAACTAGGGGCCTTGGGGGAGACCCAGTACTTC
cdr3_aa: CASSQLGALGETQYF

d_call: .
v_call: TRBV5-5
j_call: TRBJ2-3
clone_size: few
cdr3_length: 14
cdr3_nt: TGTGCCAGCGGCGAGGGGTTTAGCACAGATACGCAGTATTTT
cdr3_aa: CASGEGFSTDTQYF

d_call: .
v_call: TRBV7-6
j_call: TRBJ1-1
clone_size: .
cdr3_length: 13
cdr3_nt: TGTGTCAGCAGTCAACAGGAATACACTGAAGCTTTCTTT
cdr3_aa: CVSSQQEYTEAFF

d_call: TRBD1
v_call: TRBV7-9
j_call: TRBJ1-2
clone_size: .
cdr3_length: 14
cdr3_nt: TGTGCCAGCAGCTCGCAGGGGGCGCCGGGCGGCTACACCTTC
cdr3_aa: CASSSQGAPGGYTF

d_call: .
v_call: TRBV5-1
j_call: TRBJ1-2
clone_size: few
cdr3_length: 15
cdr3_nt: TGCGCCAGCAGCTTGGGAGCCGGTCCTACTGGAGGCTACACCTTC
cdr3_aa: CASSLGAGPTGGYTF

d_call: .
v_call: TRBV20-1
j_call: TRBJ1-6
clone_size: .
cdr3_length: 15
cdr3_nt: TGCAGTGCTAGAGATACCGGGACGATGGGAACACCCCTCCACTTT
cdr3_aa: CSARDTGTMGTPLHF

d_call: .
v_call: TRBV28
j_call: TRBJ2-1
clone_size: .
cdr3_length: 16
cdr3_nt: TGTGCCAGCAGTATCTCCCCCATACCCCGTGGGAATGAGCAGTTCTTC
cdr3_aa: CASSISPIPRGNEQFF

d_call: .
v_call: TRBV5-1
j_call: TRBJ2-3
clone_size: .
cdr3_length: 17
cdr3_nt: TGCGCCAGCAGCTCCTCAAAAATGTGGGGGTCGGCAGATACGCAGTATTTT
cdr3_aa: CASSSSKMWGSADTQYF

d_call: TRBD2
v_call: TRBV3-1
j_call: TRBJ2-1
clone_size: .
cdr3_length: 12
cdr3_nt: TGTGCCAGCAGCCCCAAGGGAGGGGAGCAGTTCTTC
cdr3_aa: CASSPKGGEQFF

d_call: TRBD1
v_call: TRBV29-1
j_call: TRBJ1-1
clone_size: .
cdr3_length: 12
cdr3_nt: TGCAGCGCCTGGGACAGGGACACTGAAGCTTTCTTT
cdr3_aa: CSAWDRDTEAFF

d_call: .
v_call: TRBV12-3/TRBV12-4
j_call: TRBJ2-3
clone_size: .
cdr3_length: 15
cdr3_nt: TGTGCCAGCAGTCGTACCAAGGCCCGAACAGATGCGCAGTATTTT
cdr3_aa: CASSRTKARTDAQYF

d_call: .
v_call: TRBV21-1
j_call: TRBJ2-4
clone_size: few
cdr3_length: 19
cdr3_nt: TGTGCCAGCAGCAGAGGGGGACTAGCGAGCGAACTAGCCAAAAACATTCAGTACTTC
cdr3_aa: CASSRGGLASELAKNIQYF

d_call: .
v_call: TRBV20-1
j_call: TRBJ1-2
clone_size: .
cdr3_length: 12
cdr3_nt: TGCAGTGCTAGTGGCCGGTCGGGTGGCTACACCTTC
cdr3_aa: CSASGRSGGYTF

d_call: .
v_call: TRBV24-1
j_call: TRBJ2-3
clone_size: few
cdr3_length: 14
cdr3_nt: TGTGCCACCAGTGATTCGGGCAAAATGGATACGCAGTATTTT
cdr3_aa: CATSDSGKMDTQYF

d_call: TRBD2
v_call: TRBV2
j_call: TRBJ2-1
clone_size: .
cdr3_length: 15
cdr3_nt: TGTGCCAGCAGTGTTACGGGAGGGAGTCGGAATGAGCAGTTCTTC
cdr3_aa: CASSVTGGSRNEQFF

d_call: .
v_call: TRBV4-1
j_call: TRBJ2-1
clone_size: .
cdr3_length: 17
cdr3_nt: TGCGCCAGCAGCCAATCACTTCCGGGACACGATTACAATGAGCAGTTCTTC
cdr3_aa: CASSQSLPGHDYNEQFF

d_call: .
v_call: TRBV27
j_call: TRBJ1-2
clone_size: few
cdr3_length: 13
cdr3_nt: TGTGCCAGCAGTTTCGGGCCGTACTATGGCTACACCTTC
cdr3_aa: CASSFGPYYGYTF